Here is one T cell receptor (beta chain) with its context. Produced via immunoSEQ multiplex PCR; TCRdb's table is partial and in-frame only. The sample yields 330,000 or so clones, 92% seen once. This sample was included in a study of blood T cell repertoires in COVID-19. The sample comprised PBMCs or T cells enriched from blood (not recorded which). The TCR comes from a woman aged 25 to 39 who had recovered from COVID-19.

CDR3 coding DNA: TGTGCCAGCGGGCGGGGCCGGGACACCGGGGAGCTGTTTTTT. Amino acid sequence: CASGRGRDTGELFF. The chain employs TRBV2 and TRBJ2-2; D possibly corresponds to TRBD2 (6 bases). Trimming removed 8 bases from V and 3 bases from J, with 13 bases in between. The CDR3 runs 14 residues. Germline loops: CDR1 SNHLY, CDR2 FYNNEI. The variable domain in full, with the rest retrieved from reference TRBV2 and TRBJ2-2, is EPEVTQTPSHQVTQMGQEVILRCVPISNHLYFYWYRQILGQKVEFLVSFYNNEISEKSEIFDDQFSVERPDGSNFTLKIRSTKLEDSAMYFCASGRGRDTGELFFGEGSRLTVL.